The 27 T cell receptor beta chains below were found in one sample sequenced in a study of T cells expressing NK-cell markers. TCRdb reprocessed the 5' RACE reads and reports one entry per CDR3 protein, with no DNA. The sample has approximately 150,000 distinct CDR3 sequences. The sequencing sample was made of blood T cells: a sorted CD56 or NKG2C T cell subset, CD4+ or CD8+ T cells, or bulk PBMC T cells (not recorded which). The receptor set was obtained from a man in his late teens or twenties in good health.

V usage is TRBV6-2 or TRBV6-3 and J usage is TRBJ2-7; without DNA, the TCRdb call of TRBD2 cannot be checked. The CDR3 totals 14 residues. Germline CDR1 is MNHEY and CDR2 is SVGEGT. The CDR3 spells CASMSSSGAYEQYF.

J is TRBJ2-3 and V is TRBV10-3; the D gene TCRdb calls, TRBD1, cannot be checked with no DNA. CDR1 ENHRY and CDR2 SYGVKD come from the germline V gene. The CDR3 runs 14 residues. The CDR3 sequence is CATQGDPYGDTQYF.

V is TRBV29-1 and J is TRBJ1-4; the TCRdb call, TRBD1, lacks DNA for checking. Germline loops: CDR1 SQVTM, CDR2 ANQGSEA. This CDR3 has 13 amino acids. The CDR3 loop reads CSVEDRGNEKLFF.

This chain uses TRBV19 with TRBJ1-1; the TRBD1 assignment by TCRdb is unverifiable without DNA. Germline lookup yields CDR1 LNHDA and CDR2 SQIVND (reference sequence). The CDR3 consists of 15 residues. This CDR3 is CASSILRGGSTEAFF.

The V gene is TRBV19, the J gene TRBJ2-1; as DNA is missing, the TRBD1 call by TCRdb cannot be tested. Germline CDR1 is LNHDA and CDR2 is SQIVND (reference sequence). The CDR3 consists of 16 residues. CDR3 amino acids: CASSMTRGGSYNEQFF.

The chain couples TRBV10-2 to TRBJ2-1; the TCRdb D gene call, TRBD2, has no DNA to confirm it. CDR1 is WSHSY and CDR2 is SAAADI in the germline V gene. This CDR3 spans 17 amino acids. CDR3 sequence reads: CASSESSDRRFFNEQFF.

The chain's CDR3 is CASSFENEQFF. J is TRBJ2-1 and V is TRBV13. The CDR3 sequence is 11 residues long. Germline V gene data show CDR1 as PRHDT and CDR2 as FYEKMQ (reference sequence). Full variable domain (rest looked up from reference TRBV13 and TRBJ2-1): AAGVIQSPRHLIKEKRETATLKCYPIPRHDTVYWYQQGPGQDPQFLISFYEKMQSDKGSIPDRFSAQQFSDYHSELNMSSLELGDSALYFCASSFENEQFFGPGTRLTVL.

The genes are TRBV9 and TRBJ1-1. The CDR3 consists of 14 residues. CDR1 and CDR2 (germline): SGDLS, YYNGEE. The CDR3 reads CASSVAKGNTEAFF.

V gene TRBV12-3 or TRBV12-4 combines with J gene TRBJ2-5; without DNA, the TCRdb call of TRBD1 cannot be checked. The CDR3 totals 14 residues. The CDR3 sequence is CASREEGAGETQYF.

CDR3 region: CASSAPPGLPYEQYF. This chain uses TRBV27 with TRBJ2-7; TCRdb outputs TRBD2, but without DNA this stays unchecked. Germline V gives CDR1 MNHEY, CDR2 SMNVEV (reference sequence). The CDR3 consists of 15 residues.

The chain uses TRBV6-1 and TRBJ2-1; TCRdb designates TRBD1, a call that cannot be tested without DNA. This CDR3 spans 14 amino acids. Germline CDR1 and CDR2: MNHNS and SASEGT. The CDR3 sequence is CASLQGAPYNEQFF.

The chain uses TRBV6-5 and TRBJ1-4; the D gene TCRdb calls, TRBD1, cannot be checked with no DNA. This CDR3 is 12 amino acids long. Per germline, CDR1 MNHEY and CDR2 SVGAGI. The CDR3 sequence: CASSGSGGKLFF.

The chain couples TRBV15 to TRBJ2-7; TCRdb's D call of TRBD1 is untestable without DNA. This CDR3 comprises 16 residues. From germline, CDR1 is LNHNV and CDR2 YYDKDF (reference sequence). This chain's CDR3 is CATSRVAGTRSYEQYF. Variable domain in full (rest from reference TRBV15 and TRBJ2-7): DAMVIQNPRYQVTQFGKPVTLSCSQTLNHNVMYWYQQKSSQAPKLLFHYYDKDFNNEADTPDNFQSRRPNTSFCFLDIRSPGLGDTAMYLCATSRVAGTRSYEQYFGPGTRLTVT.

CDR3 amino acids: CASRALWGHNTEAFF. J is TRBJ1-1 and V is TRBV3-1. Germline assignment: CDR1 LGHDT and CDR2 YNNKEL (reference sequence). The CDR3 loop spans 15 amino acids.

This chain uses TRBV5-4 with TRBJ2-7; the TRBD2 assignment by TCRdb is unverifiable without DNA. Germline V gene lookup returns CDR1 SGHNT and CDR2 YYREEE (reference sequence). CDR3 size: 17 residues. CDR3 sequence: CASTHSGRPPNAYEQYF.

V and J are TRBV9 and TRBJ1-5; the D gene TCRdb calls, TRBD1, cannot be checked with no DNA. The CDR3 spans 14 residues. Looked up from germline, CDR1 is SGDLS and CDR2 is YYNGEE. This chain's CDR3 is CASSKQGFYQPQHF.

The chain combines TRBV5-4 with TRBJ1-1; TCRdb names TRBD1, which stays unverified in the absence of DNA. CDR3 length: 15 residues. Germline V gives CDR1 SGHNT, CDR2 YYREEE (reference sequence). The CDR3 region is CASSLGAGAVTEAFF.

The genes are TRBV6-6 and TRBJ2-1; TCRdb lists TRBD2, though no DNA is available to test this call. The germline V gene has CDR1 MNHNY and CDR2 SVGAGI (reference sequence). The length of the CDR3 is 12 residues. The CDR3 region is CASSHGLAEQFF.

The chain uses TRBV7-8 and TRBJ2-1; TCRdb calls TRBD2, which cannot be checked without DNA. This CDR3 region has 16 residues. Germline CDR1 is SGHVS and CDR2 is FQNEAQ. This CDR3 reads CASRLAIGQDYNEQFF.

V and J are TRBV7-8 and TRBJ1-2. This CDR3 contains 15 residues. Germline V lookup: CDR1 SGHVS, CDR2 FQNEAQ. CDR3 in amino acids: CASSARTALSYGYTF.

This CDR3 reads CAWSVLGGELFF. The chain uses TRBV30 and TRBJ2-2. Germline CDR1 reads GTSNPN; CDR2 reads SVGIG (reference sequence). The CDR3 is 12 residues long.

The chain links TRBV4-1 to TRBJ2-7; the TRBD2 assignment by TCRdb is unverifiable without DNA. The CDR3 consists of 16 residues. CDR1 MGHRA and CDR2 YSYEKL come from the germline V gene. The CDR3 loop reads CASSHVSAGSSYEQYF.

V gene TRBV6-2 or TRBV6-3 combines with J gene TRBJ1-4. This CDR3 contains 14 residues. Germline V lookup: CDR1 MNHEY, CDR2 SVGEGT. This chain's CDR3 is CASTSDLQSGKLFF.

The chain uses TRBV23-1 and TRBJ2-4; TCRdb reports TRBD1, a call that lacks DNA to check it against. TRBV23-1 is given ORF status, its function remaining uncertain. The CDR3 length is 15 residues. CDR3 in amino acids: CASTPGQSTKNIQYF.

The V gene is TRBV30, the J gene TRBJ2-1; absent DNA, TCRdb's TRBD2 call cannot be checked. The CDR3 length is 14 residues. Germline lookup yields CDR1 GTSNPN and CDR2 SVGIG (reference sequence). The CDR3 protein is CAWSLLSPGDEQFF.

The chain employs TRBV4-1 and TRBJ2-1; the TCRdb call, TRBD2, lacks DNA for checking. Germline V gene lookup returns CDR1 MGHRA and CDR2 YSYEKL. This CDR3 is 18 amino acids long. CDR3 region: CASSQEEPGLAGTDEQFF.

V and J are TRBV5-8 and TRBJ2-5; TCRdb proposes TRBD2, but this gene call is untestable without DNA. CDR1 is SGHTS, CDR2 YDEGEE, per germline. The CDR3 has 15 residues. The CDR3 region is CASREGTSGQETQYF.